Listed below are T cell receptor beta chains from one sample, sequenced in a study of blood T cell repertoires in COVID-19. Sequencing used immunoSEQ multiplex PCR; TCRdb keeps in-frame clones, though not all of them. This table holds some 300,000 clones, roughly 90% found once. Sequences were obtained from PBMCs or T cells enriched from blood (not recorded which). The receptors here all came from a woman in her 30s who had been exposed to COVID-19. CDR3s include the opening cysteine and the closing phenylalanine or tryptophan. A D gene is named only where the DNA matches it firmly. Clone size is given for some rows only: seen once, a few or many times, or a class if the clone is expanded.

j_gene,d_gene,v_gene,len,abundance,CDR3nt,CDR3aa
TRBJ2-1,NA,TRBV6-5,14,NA,TGTGCCGCACGTACCAGCCTAGCAGTGAATGAGCAGTTCTTC,CAARTSLAVNEQFF
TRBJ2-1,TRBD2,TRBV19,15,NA,TGTGCCAGTAGCCCGAGGGGCGGGGGTTACAATGAGCAGTTCTTC,CASSPRGGGYNEQFF
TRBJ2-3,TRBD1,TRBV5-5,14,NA,TGTGCCAGCATCACAGGGGGCGCGCGAGATACGCAGTATTTT,CASITGGARDTQYF
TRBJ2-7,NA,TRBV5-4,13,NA,TGTGCCAGCAGCCGGGGGGCAAACTACGAGCAGTACTTC,CASSRGANYEQYF
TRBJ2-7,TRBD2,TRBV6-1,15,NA,TGTGCCAGCAGTGAAGGCGGCGGGGGGTACTACGAGCAGTACTTC,CASSEGGGGYYEQYF
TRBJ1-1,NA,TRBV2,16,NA,TGTGCCAGCAGTGAAGCGCCGGGAGTTTTGAACACTGAAGCTTTCTTT,CASSEAPGVLNTEAFF
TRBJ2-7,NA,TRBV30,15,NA,TGTGCCTGGAGTCACCATAGAGGGTGGATCTACGAGCAGTACTTC,CAWSHHRGWIYEQYF
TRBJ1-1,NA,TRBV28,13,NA,TGTGCCAGCAGTTTATTGGCCATATCTGAAGCTTTCTTT,CASSLLAISEAFF
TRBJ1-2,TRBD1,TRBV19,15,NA,TGTGCCAGTAGTATAACAGGGGGAAATCACTATGGCTACACCTTC,CASSITGGNHYGYTF
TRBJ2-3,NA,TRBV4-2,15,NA,TGTGCCAGCAGCCAAGAGCGGGACCGCACAGATACGCAGTATTTT,CASSQERDRTDTQYF
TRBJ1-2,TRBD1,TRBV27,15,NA,TGTGCCAGCAGTTCGTGGACAGGGAACGTTTATGGCTACACCTTC,CASSSWTGNVYGYTF
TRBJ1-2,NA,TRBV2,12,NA,TGTGCCAGCAGTGGGCGGGGGTATGGCTACACCTTC,CASSGRGYGYTF
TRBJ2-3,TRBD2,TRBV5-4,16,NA,TGTGCCAGCAGCTACGAAGCGGGGGGGCCCCCAGATACGCAGTATTTT,CASSYEAGGPPDTQYF
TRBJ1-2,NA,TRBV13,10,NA,TGTGCCAGCCCCCTAGCTGGCTACACCTTC,CASPLAGYTF
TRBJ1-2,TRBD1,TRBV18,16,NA,TGTGCCAGCTCACCTCCGGGACAGGGCGTAGGCTATGGCTACACCTTC,CASSPPGQGVGYGYTF
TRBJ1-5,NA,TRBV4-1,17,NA,TGCGCCAGCAGCCAAGATACAGGGACAACCTACAATCAGCCCCAGCATTTT,CASSQDTGTTYNQPQHF
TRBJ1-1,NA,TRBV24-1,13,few,TGTGCCACCCATCAGTGGAGGAACACTGAAGCTTTCTTT,CATHQWRNTEAFF
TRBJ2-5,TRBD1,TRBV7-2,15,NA,TGTGCCAGCAGCCCGGGACAGGGGGCAAGGGAGACCCAGTACTTC,CASSPGQGARETQYF
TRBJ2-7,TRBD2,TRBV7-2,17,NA,TGTGCCAGCAGCTACTCCCGGACTAGCGGGGGGGATGGCGAGCAGTACTTC,CASSYSRTSGGDGEQYF
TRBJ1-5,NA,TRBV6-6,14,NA,TGTGCCAGCAGTCCTTGGGAGGGGGATCAGCCCCAGCATTTT,CASSPWEGDQPQHF
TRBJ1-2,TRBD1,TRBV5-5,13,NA,TGTGCCAGCAGCCCCGCAGGGGGATATGGCTACACCTTC,CASSPAGGYGYTF
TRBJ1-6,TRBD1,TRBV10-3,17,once,TGTGCCATCAGTGTACGAGGGACAGGGGAATATAATTCACCCCTCCACTTT,CAISVRGTGEYNSPLHF
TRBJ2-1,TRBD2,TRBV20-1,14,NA,TGCAGTGCTAGTCATGCTAGCGGGGTTGGAGAGCAGTTCTTC,CSASHASGVGEQFF
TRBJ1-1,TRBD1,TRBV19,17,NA,TGTGCCAGTAGCATTTCCGGGACAGGGGTTATGAACACTGAAGCTTTCTTT,CASSISGTGVMNTEAFF
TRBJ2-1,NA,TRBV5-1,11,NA,TGCGCCAGCACGAGGGGGAATGAGCAGTTCTTC,CASTRGNEQFF
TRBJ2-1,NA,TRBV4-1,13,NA,TGCGCCAGCAGCCAAGATCGTTTGTATGAGCAGTTCTTC,CASSQDRLYEQFF
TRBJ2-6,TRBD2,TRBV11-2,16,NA,TGTGCCAGCAGCTCCCTGGGAGGGTATAGGGCCAACGTCCTGACTTTC,CASSSLGGYRANVLTF
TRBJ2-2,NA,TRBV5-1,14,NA,TGCGCCAGCAGCTTGGACGCGATCACCGGGGAGCTGTTTTTT,CASSLDAITGELFF
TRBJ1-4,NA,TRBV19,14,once,TGTGCCAGTAGGGATCAGGGATATAATGAAAAACTGTTTTTT,CASRDQGYNEKLFF
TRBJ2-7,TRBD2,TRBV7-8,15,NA,TGTGCCAGCCCCACCCCCCTAGCGGGGGACTACGAGCAGTACTTC,CASPTPLAGDYEQYF
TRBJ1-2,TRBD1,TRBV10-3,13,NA,TGTGCCATCAGCGGAGGGGGCCACTATGGCTACACCTTC,CAISGGGHYGYTF
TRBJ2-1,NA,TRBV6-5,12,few,TGTGCCAGCAGTTACGGGGGGGGCAGCCAGTTCTTC,CASSYGGGSQFF
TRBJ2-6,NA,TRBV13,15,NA,TGTGCCAGCAGCTTTCCCCAGGGTGGGGCCAACGTCCTGACTTTC,CASSFPQGGANVLTF
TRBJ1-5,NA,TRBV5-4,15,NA,TGTGCCAGCAGCTTGGGGCGGGGGTTCGATCAGCCCCAGCATTTT,CASSLGRGFDQPQHF
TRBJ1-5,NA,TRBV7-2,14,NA,TGTGCCAGCAGCTTAGATGCCTCGGTACGGCCCCAGCATTTT,CASSLDASVRPQHF
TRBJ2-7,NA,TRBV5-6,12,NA,TGTGCCAGCAGCTTGCCCGGGAACGAGCAGTACTTC,CASSLPGNEQYF
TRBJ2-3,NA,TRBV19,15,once,TGTGCCAGTAGTATACAGGCTCGTCCCACAGATACGCAGTATTTT,CASSIQARPTDTQYF
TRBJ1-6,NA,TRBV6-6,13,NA,TGTGCCAGCAGTTACGAGAGGAGTTCACCCCTCCACTTT,CASSYERSSPLHF
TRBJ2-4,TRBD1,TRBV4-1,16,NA,TGCGCCAGCAGCCAAGGGGACAGGGGACGGGGGGACATTCAGTACTTC,CASSQGDRGRGDIQYF
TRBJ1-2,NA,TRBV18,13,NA,TGTGCCAGCTCAGAAACCGGACAGTATGGCTACACCTTC,CASSETGQYGYTF
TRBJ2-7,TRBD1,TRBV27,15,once,TGTGCCAGCAGTTTACTGGGACAGGCACTCTACGAGCAGTACTTC,CASSLLGQALYEQYF
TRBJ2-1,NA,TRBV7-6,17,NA,TGTGCCAGCAGCTCGAGCTTAGAGGGGGGGGTGTACAATGAGCAGTTCTTC,CASSSSLEGGVYNEQFF
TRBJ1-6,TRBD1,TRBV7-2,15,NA,TGTGCCAGCAGCCTGACAGGGGTTTATAATTCACCCCTCCACTTT,CASSLTGVYNSPLHF